This T cell receptor beta chain was identified in a study of blood T cell repertoires in COVID-19. Sequenced by immunoSEQ multiplex PCR; TCRdb stores in-frame clones only, minus some. The sample consists of almost 500,000 clones, less than 90% of them appearing once. V was shortened by 4 bases and J by 7 bases, with 29 bases between the two germline ends. The germline CDR1 and CDR2 sequences are MNHNS and SASEGT. The CDR3 sequence is 19 residues long. Sequenced material: PBMCs or T cells enriched from blood (not recorded which). The receptor comes from an older woman who had recovered from COVID-19. V gene TRBV6-1 combines with J gene TRBJ2-1, with D possibly TRBD1 on 6 matching bases. CDR3 in amino acids: CASSADLGTQLVGWNEQFF. The CDR3 DNA reads as TGTGCCAGCAGTGCTGATTTAGGGACACAGCTAGTTGGATGGAATGAGCAGTTCTTC.